The rows below give T cell receptor beta chains drawn from one sample of a study of long-term antiretroviral therapy in people with HIV. TCRdb's table, derived via immunoSEQ multiplex PCR, lists solely in-frame clones and lacks some. The sample lists about 32,000 clones; approximately 85% were seen once. The input for sequencing was unsorted PBMCs, taken approximately 3.3 years after starting antiretroviral therapy. The receptors here all came from a man between 18 and 35 years old with HIV. Each CDR3 is given with its conserved first and last residue. The order of the fields is J gene, D gene, clone size, V gene, CDR3 protein, CDR3 DNA. D genes are given only for firm matches. Clone size is stated in some rows and not others, as once, few, many or a class when expanded.

TRBJ1-5	NA	few	TRBV6-1	CASTKDSFSNQPQHF	TGTGCCAGCACCAAGGACAGCTTTAGCAATCAGCCCCAGCATTTT
TRBJ1-1	TRBD1	NA	TRBV4-3	CASSQDRGGGLNTEAFF	TGCGCCAGCAGCCAAGATCGTGGAGGGGGCTTGAACACTGAAGCTTTCTTT
TRBJ1-1	NA	few	TRBV19	CASSWGGYEAFF	TGTGCCAGTAGCTGGGGGGGTTACGAAGCTTTCTTT
TRBJ1-6	NA	medium-sized	TRBV16	CASSQEVRSDSPLHF	TGTGCCAGCAGCCAAGAGGTGCGGTCCGATTCACCCCTCCACTTT
TRBJ2-7	NA	NA	TRBV5-5	CASSIRDGLYEQYF	TGTGCCAGCAGCATCCGGGACGGCCTCTACGAGCAGTACTTC
TRBJ1-5	TRBD1	NA	TRBV6-5	CASSEDRTNNQPQHF	TGTGCCAGCAGCGAGGACAGGACCAACAATCAGCCCCAGCATTTT
TRBJ2-2	TRBD1	NA	TRBV7-9	CASSLLRGQTGELFF	TGTGCCAGCAGCTTACTCCGGGGACAGACCGGGGAGCTGTTTTTT
TRBJ1-1	NA	NA	TRBV2	CASSWANTEAFF	TGTGCCAGCAGTTGGGCGAACACTGAAGCTTTCTTT
TRBJ1-5	TRBD1	few	TRBV7-6	CASSLDRGWNQPQHF	TGTGCCAGCAGCTTAGACAGGGGATGGAATCAGCCCCAGCATTTT
TRBJ2-7	NA	NA	TRBV28	CASTPPGAWGSYEQYF	TGTGCCAGCACCCCCCCCGGGGCGTGGGGCAGCTACGAGCAGTACTTC
TRBJ2-3	NA	NA	TRBV28	CASSLPLRQTQSTDTQYF	TGTGCCAGCAGTTTACCCCTCCGACAGACGCAAAGCACAGATACGCAGTATTTT
TRBJ1-2	NA	NA	TRBV29-1	CSVEGDYGYTF	TGCAGCGTTGAGGGCGACTATGGCTACACCTTC
TRBJ1-2	TRBD1	NA	TRBV19	CASSPGTGTGYTF	TGTGCCAGTAGTCCAGGGACAGGGACGGGCTACACCTTC
TRBJ2-7	TRBD1	NA	TRBV4-3	CASSQDRDRPYEQYF	TGCGCCAGCAGCCAAGATAGGGACAGGCCCTACGAGCAGTACTTC